A selection of T cell receptor beta chains follows, all from one sample in a study of T cell responses to AZD1222 COVID-19 vaccine. Produced via immunoSEQ multiplex PCR; TCRdb's table is partial and in-frame only. Of around 150,000 clones listed, 80% to 95% are singletons. The sample in question was peripheral blood, obtained 28 days after the second AZD1222 dose. These receptors were obtained from an adult who received the AZD1222 COVID-19 vaccine. Both conserved end residues are part of each CDR3. The D gene is left open where the match is weak. Clone size, where shown, is once, few, many, or a class for clones that have expanded.

v_call,d_call,clone_size,j_call,cdr3_nt,cdr3_aa
TRBV12-3/TRBV12-4,.,.,TRBJ2-7,TGTGCCAGCAGTTCCATTCCCATCTACGAGCAGTACTTC,CASSSIPIYEQYF
TRBV2,.,.,TRBJ1-2,TGTGCCAGCAGTGAATCGGTCTATGGCTACACCTTC,CASSESVYGYTF
TRBV6-5,TRBD2,.,TRBJ2-3,TGTGCCAGCAGTTACTCGGGGCGGGGGGGCCGATATACGCAGTATTTT,CASSYSGRGGRYTQYF
TRBV7-8,.,.,TRBJ1-1,TGTGCCAGCAGCCCCCAGCGTGTCGCAGTGTACACTGAAGCTTTCTTT,CASSPQRVAVYTEAFF
TRBV7-9,.,.,TRBJ1-1,TGTGCCAGCACCGGCGGCCGGGGTCTGAACACTGAAGCTTTCTTT,CASTGGRGLNTEAFF
TRBV5-1,.,once,TRBJ1-4,TGCGCCAGCAGCCGTGGGGCCGCTAAACCGGAGGAAAAACTGTTTTTT,CASSRGAAKPEEKLFF
TRBV7-6,.,.,TRBJ1-5,TGTGCCAGCAGCGGAACGTCCAATCAGCCCCAGCATTTT,CASSGTSNQPQHF
TRBV19,TRBD1,.,TRBJ1-2,TGTGCCAGTAGTCGGGCAGGGGGTCTATATGGCTACACCTTC,CASSRAGGLYGYTF
TRBV27,.,.,TRBJ1-5,TGTGCCAGCAGTTTAGCTTATAGCAATCAGCCCCAGCATTTT,CASSLAYSNQPQHF
TRBV6-5,TRBD1,.,TRBJ1-1,TGTGCCAGCAGTTACTCGGGACAGGGGTGGGCTTTCTTT,CASSYSGQGWAFF
TRBV6-2/TRBV6-3,.,.,TRBJ1-3,TGTGCCAGCAGCTTGGGACACTCCTCTGGAAACACCATATATTTT,CASSLGHSSGNTIYF
TRBV18,.,.,TRBJ1-1,TGTGCCAGCTCACGCGTGGGTGGTACTGAAGCTTTCTTT,CASSRVGGTEAFF
TRBV3-1/TRBV3-2,.,.,TRBJ2-7,TGTGCCAGCAGCTCATTAAGCTCCTACGAGCAGTACTTC,CASSSLSSYEQYF
TRBV14,.,.,TRBJ1-1,TGTGCCAGCAGCCAAGTCGGTGGTATGGGCACTGAAGCTTTCTTT,CASSQVGGMGTEAFF
TRBV5-4,TRBD2,.,TRBJ2-3,TGTGCCGCTACCCTAGCGGGGGGTGAGGATACGCAGTATTTT,CAATLAGGEDTQYF
TRBV7-2,.,.,TRBJ1-1,TGTGCCAGCAGCTTAGATGGACAACTTGAAGCTTTCTTT,CASSLDGQLEAFF
TRBV6-5,.,.,TRBJ1-1,TGTGCCATCCGCAGGGAAATTGGCACTGAAGCTTTCTTT,CAIRREIGTEAFF
TRBV10-3,TRBD1,.,TRBJ1-6,TGTGCCATCAGGGACAGGGAGAATTCACCCCTCCACTTT,CAIRDRENSPLHF
TRBV27,.,once,TRBJ2-7,TGTGCCAGCAGTTTCGGGCCCCACTACGAGCAGTACTTC,CASSFGPHYEQYF
TRBV6-1,.,.,TRBJ1-2,TGTGCCAGCAGTGAAGGTAGCGACTATGGCTACACCTTC,CASSEGSDYGYTF
TRBV7-9,TRBD1,.,TRBJ1-3,TGTGCCAGCAGCTTGGGGACAGGGGACCCATCTGGAAACACCATATATTTT,CASSLGTGDPSGNTIYF
TRBV29-1,.,.,TRBJ1-1,TGCAGCGTTGGTCTACCGAACACTGAAGCTTTCTTT,CSVGLPNTEAFF
TRBV7-3,.,few,TRBJ1-4,TGTGCCAGCAGCTTAACTGGCGAAGTTAATGAAAAACTGTTTTTT,CASSLTGEVNEKLFF
TRBV11-2,TRBD1,.,TRBJ1-6,TGTGCCAGCAGCTTAGAACCAGGGGGCTCAACTTACAATTCACCCCTCCACTTT,CASSLEPGGSTYNSPLHF
TRBV27,.,.,TRBJ2-1,TGTGCCAGCAGTAGGGCTAATAACTACAATGAGCAGTTCTTC,CASSRANNYNEQFF
TRBV29-1,.,once,TRBJ2-7,TGCAGCGCCCTGGGCGGGTACGAGCAGTACTTC,CSALGGYEQYF
TRBV6-5,TRBD1,once,TRBJ1-4,TGTGCCAGCAGCTTGGACAGGGGTGGGGAAAAACTGTTTTTT,CASSLDRGGEKLFF
TRBV5-1,TRBD1,.,TRBJ2-7,TGCGCCAGCAGCCCACAATATTACGACAGGGTCTACGAGCAGTACTTC,CASSPQYYDRVYEQYF
TRBV4-2,TRBD2,.,TRBJ2-1,TGTGCCAGCAGCCAAGATGGAGCGGGGGTATACAATGAGCAGTTCTTC,CASSQDGAGVYNEQFF
TRBV3-1/TRBV3-2,TRBD1,.,TRBJ2-7,TGTGCCAGCAGCCAAGGGACAGGGCCCTACGAGCAGTACTTC,CASSQGTGPYEQYF
TRBV19,.,.,TRBJ1-6,TGTGCCAGTAGAGCCGACTTGCCTATCTCACCCCTCCACTTT,CASRADLPISPLHF
TRBV5-1,TRBD1,.,TRBJ2-1,TGCGCCAGCAGCACCGGGACAGCGGAAAAGCAGTTCTTC,CASSTGTAEKQFF
TRBV6-5,.,.,TRBJ2-1,TGTGCCAGCAGAACCAATAGCTATTCACAGTTCTTC,CASRTNSYSQFF
TRBV19,.,once,TRBJ1-2,TGTGCCAGTAGACAAGTAGCGGGGAATGGCTACACCTTC,CASRQVAGNGYTF
TRBV19,.,.,TRBJ1-6,TGTGCCAGTAGTATCGGAGAACCGAGCTCCTATAATTCACCCCTCCACTTT,CASSIGEPSSYNSPLHF
TRBV5-1,.,.,TRBJ2-5,TGCGCCAGCAGCCGAACCCGGGACGGCACAAGGACCCAGTACTTC,CASSRTRDGTRTQYF
TRBV7-9,.,.,TRBJ2-5,TGTGCCAGCAGAGGTAGCGGCCAAGAGACCCAGTACTTC,CASRGSGQETQYF
TRBV28,TRBD1,.,TRBJ2-7,TGTGCCAGCAGTCACGCGGGACAGGGTGGGGAGCAGTACTTC,CASSHAGQGGEQYF
TRBV7-3,.,.,TRBJ1-1,TGTGCCAGCAGCTCAGGGGAGGGCACTGAAGCTTTCTTT,CASSSGEGTEAFF
TRBV18,.,.,TRBJ2-1,TGTGCCAGCTCACTAAGTGACGACAGGCCCCCAAAAGAGCAGTTCTTC,CASSLSDDRPPKEQFF
TRBV21-1,.,.,TRBJ1-5,TGTGCCAGCAGCAAAGGGGGAGATCAGCCCCAGCATTTT,CASSKGGDQPQHF
TRBV4-1,.,.,TRBJ1-2,TGCGCCAGCAGCCAAGATAGTCTCCAGCAGGGCTATGGCTACACCTTC,CASSQDSLQQGYGYTF
TRBV5-1,TRBD1,.,TRBJ1-1,TGCGCCAGCAGCTTCTTGTCCGGGACAGGGAACACTGAAGCTTTCTTT,CASSFLSGTGNTEAFF
TRBV11-1,TRBD1,.,TRBJ1-6,TGTGCCAGCAGCTCGGGACAGTATAATTCACCCCTCCACTTT,CASSSGQYNSPLHF
TRBV6-1,.,.,TRBJ2-4,TGTGCCAGCAGTGAAGCTGGGGACATACTGTACTTC,CASSEAGDILYF
TRBV27,TRBD1,.,TRBJ1-6,TGTGCCAGCAGCCTCGGACAGGGAGGTTCCACCCTCCACTTT,CASSLGQGGSTLHF